This TCR beta chain appears in the sequencing data of a study of cytomegalovirus exposure and HLA in healthy donors. General study results and limits: Among CMV-associated TCR beta chains, most appeared HLA-restricted in a later analysis. The classifier reportedly diagnosed cytomegalovirus status with high specificity and sensitivity.

The study ran its PCR with 60 Vbeta and 13 Jbeta primers. The assay was immunoSEQ multiplex PCR, and TCRdb's table has in-frame clones only and misses some. The sample has 200,000 or so clones, 79% seen once. Germline V CDR1 and CDR2: SGHRS, YFSETQ. V lost 4 bases to trimming and J lost 1 base, with 8 bases between them. The CDR3 loop spans 14 amino acids. Turning to this clone: The antigen remains unidentified.

The TCR was taken from a man aged 45-65 years in good health and CMV-seronegative. Material: PBMCs. This chain joins TRBV5-1 and TRBJ1-4, with D tentatively TRBD1 (5 bases). CDR3: CASSMTVTNEKLFF. As DNA, the CDR3 is TGCGCCAGCAGCATGACAGTAACTAATGAAAAACTGTTTTTT.